This is a list of T cell receptor beta chains from one sample in a study of blood T cell dynamics during melanoma immunotherapy. Some clones are missing from TCRdb's copy, which holds only in-frame ones; the method was immunoSEQ multiplex PCR. The sample records roughly 15,000 clones, about nine tenths being singletons. The sample in question was blood, obtained from a patient treated with checkpoint blockade. The receptors shown here come from a human donor with melanoma. Both conserved end residues are part of each CDR3. D genes are given only for firm matches. A clone size is listed for some rows: how often the clone was seen (once, few, many), or a class if it is expanded.

V,size,D,J,length,DNA,CDR3
TRBV27,few,TRBD2,TRBJ2-3,17,TGTGCCAGCAGTTTATCGGTGACTAGCGGGATTGCAGATACGCAGTATTTT,CASSLSVTSGIADTQYF
TRBV6-1,.,.,TRBJ2-3,15,TGTGCCAGCAGGCCACGGATAGGGAGTGGAGATACGCAGTATTTT,CASRPRIGSGDTQYF
TRBV6-5,.,.,TRBJ2-2,13,TGTGCCAGCAGGCAGGAGAACACCGGGGAGCTGTTTTTT,CASRQENTGELFF
TRBV5-8,.,.,TRBJ2-1,15,TGTGCCAGCAGCTCCCGAGGTCACCGGGACAATGAGCAGTTCTTC,CASSSRGHRDNEQFF
TRBV5-5,few,TRBD2,TRBJ2-7,17,TGTGCCAGCAGCTTGGCCCCTCGGCTAGCGGGGGGGCACGAGCAGTACTTC,CASSLAPRLAGGHEQYF
TRBV5-1,.,TRBD2,TRBJ2-2,16,TGCGCCAGCAGCTTGCAGAGCGGGGGCCTAACCGGGGAGCTGTTTTTT,CASSLQSGGLTGELFF
TRBV6-5,.,TRBD1,TRBJ1-6,15,TGTGCCAGCAGGGGTACCCGGGACAGCAATTCACCCCTCCACTTT,CASRGTRDSNSPLHF
TRBV7-2,.,TRBD1,TRBJ2-2,16,TGTGCCAGCAGCACCCCGGGACAGGGTTCCCCCGGGGAGCTGTTTTTT,CASSTPGQGSPGELFF
TRBV6-5,.,.,TRBJ2-2,15,TGTGCCAGCAGTTACGATTCGCAGGGGACCGGGGAGCTGTTTTTT,CASSYDSQGTGELFF
TRBV6-1,.,.,TRBJ1-1,13,TGTGCCAGCCACAGGGTCCTGAACACTGAAGCTTTCTTT,CASHRVLNTEAFF
TRBV29-1,.,.,TRBJ2-2,11,TGCAGCGTTGACAGCTTCGGGGAGCTGTTTTTT,CSVDSFGELFF
TRBV7-2,.,.,TRBJ1-1,15,TGTGCCAGCAGCTTAGTCCCGGACAGCGGGACTGAAGCTTTCTTT,CASSLVPDSGTEAFF
TRBV27,once,TRBD2,TRBJ2-5,14,TGTGCCAGCGCCAGCGGGGCGTACGGGGAGACCCAGTACTTC,CASASGAYGETQYF
TRBV19,.,.,TRBJ1-2,11,TGTGCCAGTTACAGGGACTATGGCTACACCTTC,CASYRDYGYTF
TRBV6-4,few,.,TRBJ2-1,16,TGTGCCAGCAGCAGTCCCGACCGGGCCCCCAACAATGAGCAGTTCTTC,CASSSPDRAPNNEQFF
TRBV2,.,.,TRBJ2-5,12,TGTGCCAGCAGTCTTGGGCAAGAGACCCAGTACTTC,CASSLGQETQYF
TRBV9,.,.,TRBJ1-3,14,TGTGCCAGCAGCGTAGAGGGAGCTGGAAACACCATATATTTT,CASSVEGAGNTIYF
TRBV6-4,.,TRBD2,TRBJ2-1,14,TGTGCCAGCAGTGACAGGGGAGGGTACAATGAGCAGTTCTTC,CASSDRGGYNEQFF
TRBV5-1,once,TRBD1,TRBJ2-3,14,TGCGCCAGCAGCCCGGGACAGGCCACAGATACGCAGTATTTT,CASSPGQATDTQYF
TRBV5-1,once,.,TRBJ2-2,15,TGCGCCAGCAGCTTGGTGGCCGTTAACACCGGGGAGCTGTTTTTT,CASSLVAVNTGELFF